These 23 T cell receptor beta chains share one sample of origin, sequenced in a study of long-term antiretroviral therapy in people with HIV. immunoSEQ v3.0 was run at survey level. Produced via immunoSEQ multiplex PCR; TCRdb's table is partial and in-frame only. The profile covers over 7,000 clones, with about four fifths appearing a single time and 16% taken by the ten largest. This sample comprised unsorted PBMCs, obtained 0.1 years after starting antiretroviral therapy. Receptor source: a man between 35 and 55 years old with HIV.

V is TRBV4-3 and J is TRBJ2-2, with TRBD2 identical over 11 bases. The CDR3 has 17 residues. V was clipped by 0 bases and J by 6 bases; unmatched bases: 6. Germline V gives CDR1 LGHNA, CDR2 YSLEER. CDR3 sequence: CASSQDLSGGASGELFF. In nucleotides, the CDR3 is TGCGCCAGCAGCCAAGATCTTAGCGGGGGGGCATCCGGGGAGCTGTTTTTT.

The genes are TRBV29-1 and TRBJ2-7, with 9 bases aligning to TRBD1. The V gene's germline CDR1 is SQVTM and CDR2 ANQGSEA. V lost 6 bases to trimming and J lost 1 base; unmatched junction nucleotides: 7. The CDR3 runs 14 residues. CDR3 coding DNA: TGCAGCGTGACGGGACAGGGTAGGTCCTACGAGCAGTACTTC. Translating it yields CSVTGQGRSYEQYF.

The J gene is TRBJ1-4, the V gene TRBV7-6, with 7 bases lining up with TRBD1. Looked up from germline, CDR1 is SGHVS and CDR2 is FNYEAQ. There are 15 residues in the CDR3. Unmatched junction bases numbered 9, after V lost 5 bases and J lost 6 bases. The CDR3 DNA reads TGTGCCAGCAGCCTAAGACAGGGATTATATGAAAAACTGTTTTTT. Encoded protein: CASSLRQGLYEKLFF.

The chain joins TRBV9 to TRBJ1-2; D call uncertain. This CDR3 has 15 amino acids. The V gene's germline CDR1 is SGDLS and CDR2 YYNGEE. The V and J ends lost 0 bases and 0 bases respectively, with 9 bases between them. The CDR3 DNA reads TGTGCCAGCAGCGTAGGGAACGGAGCTAACTATGGCTACACCTTC. This translates into CASSVGNGANYGYTF.

This rearrangement joins TRBV11-2 to TRBJ2-2; D uncertain. The V end lost 0 bases, the J end lost 7 bases, and 15 bases lay between the germline ends. Germline V gene data show CDR1 as SGHAT and CDR2 as FQNNGV. The CDR3 runs to 16 residues. The chain's CDR3 is CASSLDLVTLSGELFF. CDR3 nucleotides: TGTGCCAGCAGCTTAGATCTAGTGACTCTGAGCGGGGAGCTGTTTTTT. Drawing the rest from reference TRBV11-2 and TRBJ2-2, the complete variable domain is EAGVAQSPRYKIIEKRQSVAFWCNPISGHATLYWYQQILGQGPKLLIQFQNNGVVDDSQLPKDRFSAERLKGVDSTLKIQPAKLEDSAVYLCASSLDLVTLSGELFFGEGSRLTVL.

V and J are TRBV27 and TRBJ2-2, with D tentatively TRBD1 (5 bases). Trimming took 2 bases from V and 3 from J, leaving 19 bases between them. The CDR3 spans 18 residues. Germline V gene sequence: CDR1 MNHEY, CDR2 SMNVEV (reference sequence). The CDR3 sequence is CASSLNQGRVRYTGELFF. In nucleotides, the CDR3 is TGTGCCAGCAGTTTAAATCAGGGTCGAGTAAGGTACACCGGGGAGCTGTTTTTT.

This chain links TRBV29-1 with TRBJ2-6, with D hard to call. From germline, CDR1 is SQVTM and CDR2 ANQGSEA. The CDR3 has 15 amino acids. Trimming took off 3 bases at V and 0 bases at J, with 9 bases between the two ends. The CDR3, as DNA: TGCAGCGTTGATGGCACTGGCTCTGGGGCCAACGTCCTGACTTTC. It yields the protein CSVDGTGSGANVLTF.

V is TRBV6-5 and J is TRBJ1-3, with 7 bases fitting TRBD1. This CDR3 is built from 15 residues. V lost 4 bases and J lost 0; bases outside the gene matches: 3. Germline V gene data show CDR1 as MNHEY and CDR2 as SVGAGI. The CDR3 DNA reads TGTGCCAGCAGTTGGGGACAGTCCTCTGGAAACACCATATATTTT. Translation gives CASSWGQSSGNTIYF.

This clone was seen a few times. The rearrangement uses TRBV27 and TRBJ1-5, with 7 positions matching TRBD1. The junction had 4 bases not matched to a gene; V was cut back by 2 bases and J by 6 bases. CDR3 length: 14 amino acids. Germline lookup yields CDR1 MNHEY and CDR2 SMNVEV (reference sequence). CDR3 loop: CASSLDRAGQPQHF. The DNA for the CDR3 is TGTGCCAGCAGTTTAGACAGGGCCGGTCAGCCCCAGCATTTT.

The rearrangement uses TRBV10-3 and TRBJ1-1, with 8 bases fitting TRBD1. This CDR3 is 13 amino acids long. Germline V gene lookup returns CDR1 ENHRY and CDR2 SYGVKD. The V and J ends lost 9 bases and 1 base, in that order; junction bases with no gene match: 4. The CDR3 reads CAIRQGWNTEAFF. The CDR3 DNA reads TGTGCCATACGACAGGGGTGGAACACTGAAGCTTTCTTT.

This chain connects TRBV4-1 to TRBJ2-3, with unresolved D. The CDR3 has 11 amino acids. CDR1 is MGHRA, CDR2 YSYEKL, per germline. Trimming took off 4 bases at V and 5 bases at J, with 4 bases between the two ends. The CDR3 coding sequence is TGCGCCAGCAGCCGAGGAGATACGCAGTATTTT. Translated, it gives CASSRGDTQYF.

V and J are TRBV19 and TRBJ2-2; D is uncertain. Germline V gene lookup returns CDR1 LNHDA and CDR2 SQIVND (reference sequence). This CDR3 is built from 14 residues. The ends were cut back, 3 bases at V and 1 base at J, with 6 bases in the middle. CDR3 sequence: CASSMVQNTGELFF. Here the CDR3 DNA reads TGTGCCAGTAGTATGGTTCAGAACACCGGGGAGCTGTTTTTT.

The V call is TRBV9, the J call TRBJ1-3; TRBD1 is a possible D gene (5 bases). The CDR3 length is 16 residues. Germline loops: CDR1 SGDLS, CDR2 YYNGEE. Trimming cost V 3 bases and J 0 bases, with 13 bases left between them. The CDR3 is CASSAQVGGSGNTIYF. CDR3 in DNA: TGTGCCAGCAGCGCCCAAGTGGGGGGCTCTGGAAACACCATATATTTT.

This chain joins TRBV10-1 and TRBJ2-7, with 10 bases matching TRBD1. This CDR3 has 15 residues. From germline, CDR1 is WNHNN and CDR2 SYGVQD (reference sequence). V dropped 0 bases and J dropped 6; count of bases not matched to a gene: 5. The DNA of the CDR3 is TGCGCCAGCAGTGAGTCGGGACAGGGGTTGAGCGAGCAGTACTTC. This codes for CASSESGQGLSEQYF.

The chain couples TRBV9 to TRBJ2-7; no firm D call. CDR1 and CDR2 from the germline V gene are SGDLS and YYNGEE. The V and J ends lost 4 bases and 2 bases respectively, with 10 bases between them. This CDR3 spans 13 amino acids. The CDR3 spells CASSPDTPYEQYF. CDR3 bases: TGTGCCAGCAGCCCTGACACCCCCTACGAGCAGTACTTC.

Sample share makes this clone large (0.1 to 1%). Here the CDR3 reads CAWRQGYGTDTQYF. For the CDR3, the DNA is TGTGCCTGGAGGCAGGGGTACGGCACAGATACGCAGTATTTT. The chain combines TRBV30 with TRBJ2-3; possible D gene TRBD1, 6 bases. Per germline, CDR1 GTSNPN and CDR2 SVGIG (reference sequence). Between the trimmed V and J ends, which lost 3 bases and 1 base, there was a span of 11 bases. The length of the CDR3 is 14 residues.

The rearrangement uses TRBV5-1 and TRBJ2-2; D is undetermined. The CDR3 contains 18 residues. The V and J ends lost 4 bases and 4 bases respectively, with 23 bases between them. Germline V CDR1 and CDR2: SGHRS, YFSETQ. The CDR3 protein is CASSLTTPSGGSTGELFF. The DNA for the CDR3 is TGCGCCAGCAGCCTGACAACACCGTCGGGTGGTTCCACCGGGGAGCTGTTTTTT.

This chain connects TRBV7-9 to TRBJ1-1; tentative D call: TRBD1 (5 bases). The length of the CDR3 is 14 residues. Deletions cut 1 base from V and 9 bases from J, with 15 bases between. CDR1 is SEHNR and CDR2 is FQNEAQ in the germline V gene (reference sequence). The CDR3 spells CASSLDPGPRKAFF. CDR3 nucleotides: TGTGCCAGCAGCTTAGACCCGGGGCCTCGAAAAGCTTTCTTT.

V gene TRBV9 combines with J gene TRBJ2-7; TRBD2 matches at 8 bases. The junction had 11 bases not matched to a gene; V was cut back by 3 bases and J by 0 bases. CDR1 is SGDLS and CDR2 is YYNGEE in the germline V gene. The CDR3 is made up of 17 amino acids. Here the CDR3 reads CASSATAGTRPSYEQYF. Here the CDR3 DNA reads TGTGCCAGCAGCGCGACGGCCGGGACTAGGCCCTCCTACGAGCAGTACTTC.

CDR3 coding DNA: TGTGCCAGCAACGGGGGGCCGCTGAACACTGAAGCTTTCTTT. It is translated as CASNGGPLNTEAFF. The gene calls are TRBV5-4 and TRBJ1-1, with D possibly TRBD1 on 6 matching bases. Trimming stripped 6 bases from V and 0 bases from J, with 12 bases between. CDR3 length: 14 residues. Germline V gene sequence: CDR1 SGHNT, CDR2 YYREEE (reference sequence).

V and J are TRBV5-1 and TRBJ2-1; 8 positions agree with TRBD2. V lost 4 bases to trimming and J lost 6 bases; unmatched junction nucleotides: 9. Germline CDR1 is SGHRS and CDR2 is YFSETQ. The CDR3 is 15 amino acids. CDR3: CASSTWGGGTNEQFF. Written as DNA, the CDR3 is TGCGCCAGCAGCACTTGGGGCGGGGGGACCAATGAGCAGTTCTTC.

This clone is categorized as large (0.1 to 1%). This chain joins TRBV10-3 and TRBJ1-2, with D possibly being TRBD1 (6 bases). Trimming took 0 bases from V and 7 from J, leaving 18 bases between them. Germline lookup yields CDR1 ENHRY and CDR2 SYGVKD. This CDR3 spans 16 amino acids. CDR3 sequence reads: CAISESTQAGESGYTF. CDR3 DNA sequence: TGTGCCATCAGTGAGTCGACTCAGGCAGGGGAGAGTGGCTACACCTTC.

The chain links TRBV27 to TRBJ2-3; D is uncertain. Germline V gene lookup returns CDR1 MNHEY and CDR2 SMNVEV (reference sequence). V shed 5 bases and J shed 2 bases, with 11 bases lying between them. The CDR3 length is 14 residues. This chain's CDR3 is CASSTPGFTDTQYF. The CDR3 coding sequence is TGTGCCAGCAGTACACCAGGTTTCACAGATACGCAGTATTTT.